A selection of T cell receptor beta chains follows, all from one sample in a study of shared clonotypes between healthy human individuals. Assay used: immunoSEQ multiplex PCR; TCRdb lists only in-frame clones, some missing. The data hold hundreds of thousands of clones, with 85% to 95% observed a single time. Material: naive CD8+ T cells sorted from blood. The receptor source for this set is a woman in her twenties or thirties in good health. Both conserved end residues are part of each CDR3. Fields, in order: V gene, D gene, clone size, J gene, CDR3 DNA, CDR3 protein. The D gene is left open where the match is weak. Size is omitted from some rows. Given values are once, few, many or a class for expanded clones.

v_call: TRBV27; d_call: TRBD1; clone_size: -; j_call: TRBJ1-5; cdr3_nt: TGTGCCAGCAGTCAAAGGGACAGCGATCAGCCCCAGCATTTT; cdr3_aa: CASSQRDSDQPQHF
v_call: TRBV5-1; d_call: -; clone_size: -; j_call: TRBJ1-1; cdr3_nt: TGCGCCAGCAGCTTAGACATCAACACTGAAGCTTTCTTT; cdr3_aa: CASSLDINTEAFF
v_call: TRBV27; d_call: TRBD2; clone_size: -; j_call: TRBJ2-1; cdr3_nt: TGTGCCAGCATCGGTGGCGGGAGGTGGGGCAATGAGCAGTTCTTC; cdr3_aa: CASIGGGRWGNEQFF
v_call: TRBV7-9; d_call: -; clone_size: -; j_call: TRBJ2-2; cdr3_nt: TGTGCCAGCAGCTTACAAAGGGGGGAGCTGTTTTTT; cdr3_aa: CASSLQRGELFF
v_call: TRBV28; d_call: TRBD1; clone_size: few; j_call: TRBJ2-7; cdr3_nt: TGTGCCAGCAGCCTGGCCGACAGGGCCGGGGAAAACGAGCAGTACTTC; cdr3_aa: CASSLADRAGENEQYF
v_call: TRBV10-1; d_call: TRBD2; clone_size: -; j_call: TRBJ2-7; cdr3_nt: TGCGCCAGCAGTGAATTCCTAGCGGGAGGCCGCTACGAGCAGTACTTC; cdr3_aa: CASSEFLAGGRYEQYF
v_call: TRBV9; d_call: -; clone_size: -; j_call: TRBJ1-2; cdr3_nt: TGTGCCAGCAGCGGGATGAGAACCGGGCCAAAAGGGCGGTATGGCTACACCTTC; cdr3_aa: CASSGMRTGPKGRYGYTF
v_call: TRBV5-8; d_call: -; clone_size: -; j_call: TRBJ1-5; cdr3_nt: TGTGCCAGCAGCTCTATTAAGCCCCAGCATTTT; cdr3_aa: CASSSIKPQHF
v_call: TRBV11-2; d_call: -; clone_size: -; j_call: TRBJ2-1; cdr3_nt: TGTGCCAGCAGCTTAACGACCGGGGCACCCTACAATGAGCAGTTCTTC; cdr3_aa: CASSLTTGAPYNEQFF
v_call: TRBV7-9; d_call: TRBD1; clone_size: -; j_call: TRBJ1-2; cdr3_nt: TGTGCCAGCAGTCCCATCGGGACAGGGCTAGGCTACACCTTC; cdr3_aa: CASSPIGTGLGYTF
v_call: TRBV28; d_call: -; clone_size: -; j_call: TRBJ2-7; cdr3_nt: TGTGCCAGCACCCCGACCGTGGACAGCACCTACGAGCAGTACTTC; cdr3_aa: CASTPTVDSTYEQYF
v_call: TRBV5-4; d_call: -; clone_size: -; j_call: TRBJ2-7; cdr3_nt: TGTGCCAGCAGCTTAGGTGCAGGATCCTACGAGCAGTACTTC; cdr3_aa: CASSLGAGSYEQYF
v_call: TRBV14; d_call: -; clone_size: -; j_call: TRBJ1-3; cdr3_nt: TGTGCCAGCAGCCAAGATTTTGCGCAGGGTGGAAACACCATATATTTT; cdr3_aa: CASSQDFAQGGNTIYF
v_call: TRBV6-5; d_call: TRBD2; clone_size: -; j_call: TRBJ2-1; cdr3_nt: TGTGCCAGCAGTTTTAGCGGGAACTCCTACAATGAGCAGTTCTTC; cdr3_aa: CASSFSGNSYNEQFF
v_call: TRBV29-1; d_call: -; clone_size: -; j_call: TRBJ1-1; cdr3_nt: TGCAGCGTTCGGGCAGGGGAAGCTTTCTTT; cdr3_aa: CSVRAGEAFF
v_call: TRBV28; d_call: -; clone_size: -; j_call: TRBJ1-5; cdr3_nt: TGTGCCAGCAGTCCAGATATCGGCAATCAGCCCCAGCATTTT; cdr3_aa: CASSPDIGNQPQHF
v_call: TRBV4-1; d_call: TRBD2; clone_size: -; j_call: TRBJ2-5; cdr3_nt: TGCGCCAGCAGCCAAGGTGCCGGGGTGGGAGCGGGGGAGACCCAGTACTTC; cdr3_aa: CASSQGAGVGAGETQYF
v_call: TRBV29-1; d_call: -; clone_size: -; j_call: TRBJ1-2; cdr3_nt: TGCAGCGTTGTTGGGCAGGGAACTAACTATGGCTACACCTTC; cdr3_aa: CSVVGQGTNYGYTF
v_call: TRBV4-2; d_call: TRBD2; clone_size: -; j_call: TRBJ2-1; cdr3_nt: TGTGCCAGCAGCCAAGATTGGAGGACTAGATTTTCGAATGAGCAGTTCTTC; cdr3_aa: CASSQDWRTRFSNEQFF
v_call: TRBV5-6; d_call: -; clone_size: -; j_call: TRBJ2-7; cdr3_nt: TGTGCCAGCAGCTTGGCTGGGTCTTACGAGCAGTACTTC; cdr3_aa: CASSLAGSYEQYF
v_call: TRBV9; d_call: TRBD1; clone_size: -; j_call: TRBJ1-2; cdr3_nt: TGTGCCAGCAGCGTAGCGGGACAGGGGAATTCCACCTTC; cdr3_aa: CASSVAGQGNSTF
v_call: TRBV27; d_call: -; clone_size: -; j_call: TRBJ2-7; cdr3_nt: TGTGCCAGCAGTTTGCGGCAGGCGAGCTACGAGCAGTACTTC; cdr3_aa: CASSLRQASYEQYF
v_call: TRBV28; d_call: TRBD2; clone_size: -; j_call: TRBJ2-7; cdr3_nt: TGTGCCAGCAGTCTTACCCTAGCGGGAGACTACGAGCAGTACTTC; cdr3_aa: CASSLTLAGDYEQYF
v_call: TRBV27; d_call: -; clone_size: once; j_call: TRBJ2-1; cdr3_nt: TGTGCCAGCAGTTTGTCGGGAGCCCTCGATGAGCAGTTCTTC; cdr3_aa: CASSLSGALDEQFF